This TCR beta chain was sequenced in a study of CD8+ T cells in alopecia areata. Study-wide background: Tofacitinib administration to treated patients was oral, at 5 to 10 mg twice daily.

It was cDNA, reverse transcribed from extracted RNA, that served as the sequencing template. Some clones are missing from TCRdb's copy, which holds only in-frame ones; the method was immunoSEQ multiplex PCR. The sample contains 190,000 or so clones, roughly 64% of which appear only once. Trimming pared 1 base from V and 0 bases from J, leaving 9 bases between. The CDR3 sequence is 16 residues long. Germline CDR1 and CDR2: LGHNA and YSLEER. The sample's treatment: oral pan-JAK inhibitor, 5-10 mg twice daily. Researchers picked out CD4+ and CD8+ T cells from PBMCs by sorting. The rearrangement links TRBV4-3 to TRBJ2-2; D ambiguous. This receptor was obtained from a human donor with alopecia areata. This specimen was CD4+ T cells sorted from blood, taken at week 24, from a patient treated with tofacitinib. CDR3 bases: TGCGCCAGCAGCCAAGTTGGGAAGTCGAACACCGGGGAGCTGTTTTTT. Protein: CASSQVGKSNTGELFF.